These T cell receptor beta chains were read from a single sample in a study of blood T cell repertoires in COVID-19. This table comes from immunoSEQ multiplex PCR, and its TCRdb copy is limited to in-frame clones, with some not included. Among some 160,000 clones listed, approximately 83% were seen once. Input material: peripheral blood. The origin of the receptors is a human donor in a cohort sampled during active COVID-19. CDR3s include the opening cysteine and the closing phenylalanine or tryptophan. The D gene is left open where the match is weak. Not all rows give a size; the values are once, few, many and, for expanded clones, a class.

d_call,j_call,clone_size,v_call,cdr3_aa,cdr3_nt
TRBD2,TRBJ2-3,.,TRBV4-3,CASSQGGTSSTDTQYF,TGCGCCAGCAGCCAGGGGGGGACTAGTAGCACAGATACGCAGTATTTT
.,TRBJ1-6,.,TRBV19,CASSYRDSPLHF,TGTGCCAGTAGTTATCGGGATTCACCCCTCCACTTT
TRBD1,TRBJ2-2,few,TRBV4-2,CASSQAGTGQGTGELFF,TGTGCCAGCAGCCAAGCCGGGACTGGACAGGGCACCGGGGAGCTGTTTTTT
.,TRBJ2-7,.,TRBV10-1,CASSEQYRVYEQYF,TGCGCCAGCAGTGAGCAATACAGGGTCTACGAGCAGTACTTC
.,TRBJ2-5,.,TRBV7-9,CASSSPGGETQYF,TGTGCCAGCAGCTCCCCGGGCGGGGAGACCCAGTACTTC
.,TRBJ1-6,.,TRBV7-2,CASSLVGRVTGDSPLHF,TGTGCCAGCAGCTTAGTTGGCAGGGTAACGGGTGATTCACCCCTCCACTTT
.,TRBJ1-2,.,TRBV9,CASRATGTLGYTF,TGTGCCAGCAGGGCGACAGGAACCCTAGGCTACACCTTC
.,TRBJ1-4,.,TRBV28,CASSLRGSNEKLFF,TGTGCCAGCAGCCTCAGGGGTTCTAATGAAAAACTGTTTTTT
TRBD1,TRBJ2-7,.,TRBV27,CASSFSRDRGLNEQYF,TGTGCCAGCAGTTTTAGTCGGGACAGGGGGCTCAACGAGCAGTACTTC
TRBD2,TRBJ2-7,.,TRBV5-6,CASSFPPSGDLYEQYF,TGTGCCAGCAGCTTCCCCCCTAGCGGGGACCTCTACGAGCAGTACTTC
TRBD1,TRBJ2-1,.,TRBV25-1,CASSDPGQGSNEQFF,TGTGCCAGCAGCGACCCGGGACAGGGGAGCAATGAGCAGTTCTTC
.,TRBJ1-1,.,TRBV24-1,CATSDAGLGEAFF,TGTGCCACCAGTGATGCGGGGCTTGGTGAAGCTTTCTTT
TRBD1,TRBJ1-1,.,TRBV4-1,CASSKTGGGVAEAFF,TGCGCCAGCAGCAAGACAGGGGGCGGAGTAGCTGAAGCTTTCTTT
.,TRBJ1-2,.,TRBV5-4,CASSLVARGDYGYTF,TGTGCCAGCAGCTTGGTCGCCAGGGGAGACTATGGCTACACCTTC
.,TRBJ2-7,.,TRBV24-1,CATSAGYEQYF,TGTGCCACCAGTGCAGGGTACGAGCAGTACTTC
TRBD1,TRBJ1-5,few,TRBV27,CARWTGINQPQHF,TGTGCCAGATGGACAGGGATCAATCAGCCCCAGCATTTT
.,TRBJ2-7,.,TRBV14,CASSPRQIYEQYF,TGTGCCAGCAGCCCTAGACAGATATACGAGCAGTACTTC
.,TRBJ1-2,.,TRBV3-1/TRBV3-2,CASSQNSNPNYGYTF,TGTGCCAGCAGCCAAAACAGTAATCCTAACTATGGCTACACCTTC
.,TRBJ2-1,.,TRBV6-4,CASSDSGGGNEQFF,TGTGCCAGCAGTGACTCTGGCGGAGGAAATGAGCAGTTCTTC
TRBD2,TRBJ2-7,.,TRBV6-5,CASSYSASGVYEQYF,TGTGCCAGCAGTTACTCGGCCAGCGGGGTATACGAGCAGTACTTC
.,TRBJ2-5,.,TRBV9,CASSRDSQETQYF,TGTGCCAGCTCACGGGACTCGCAAGAGACCCAGTACTTC
.,TRBJ1-2,.,TRBV24-1,CATSDLGGYGYTF,TGTGCCACCAGTGATTTAGGGGGCTATGGCTACACCTTC
.,TRBJ2-2,.,TRBV24-1,CATQAANTGELFF,TGTGCCACCCAAGCGGCGAACACCGGGGAGCTGTTTTTT
.,TRBJ2-1,.,TRBV7-2,CASSLERTAIRVQFF,TGTGCCAGCAGCTTAGAAAGGACAGCCATACGGGTGCAGTTCTTC
TRBD2,TRBJ2-1,.,TRBV5-6,CASSQLGTSGYNEQFF,TGTGCCAGCAGCCAGTTAGGGACTAGCGGCTACAATGAGCAGTTCTTC
TRBD2,TRBJ2-7,.,TRBV28,CASSRPGEGIYEQYF,TGTGCCAGCAGCCGCCCGGGGGAGGGGATCTACGAGCAGTACTTC
.,TRBJ2-1,.,TRBV5-1,CASSLAPRPGGNEQFF,TGCGCCAGCAGCTTGGCGCCGCGGCCAGGAGGGAATGAGCAGTTCTTC
TRBD1,TRBJ2-5,.,TRBV24-1,CATSGDRGETQYF,TGTGCCACCAGTGGTGACAGGGGAGAGACCCAGTACTTC
TRBD1,TRBJ2-7,.,TRBV14,CASSPDRVLQYF,TGTGCCAGCAGCCCCGACAGGGTATTGCAGTACTTC
.,TRBJ2-2,.,TRBV27,CASSWGPEDTGELFF,TGTGCCAGCAGTTGGGGGCCCGAGGACACCGGGGAGCTGTTTTTT
.,TRBJ2-7,few,TRBV19,CASSRRGTTPSYEQYF,TGTGCCAGTAGCCGGAGGGGGACTACCCCATCCTACGAGCAGTACTTC
TRBD1,TRBJ2-1,.,TRBV18,CASSLTGGYGNEQFF,TGTGCCAGCTCCCTGACAGGGGGCTACGGCAATGAGCAGTTCTTC
.,TRBJ1-6,.,TRBV3-1/TRBV3-2,CASSQPTRYSPLHF,TGTGCCAGCAGCCAACCCACCAGGTATTCACCCCTCCACTTT
TRBD2,TRBJ2-7,.,TRBV29-1,CSAGGGTDEQYF,TGCAGCGCCGGGGGGGGCACCGACGAGCAGTACTTC
.,TRBJ1-6,.,TRBV10-3,CAISEVGAGNSPLHF,TGTGCCATCAGTGAGGTAGGGGCCGGTAATTCACCCCTCCACTTT
.,TRBJ1-2,.,TRBV28,CASSLQGLRYGYTF,TGTGCCAGCAGTTTACAGGGTCTAAGATATGGCTACACCTTC
TRBD1,TRBJ1-4,once,TRBV5-8,CASQPAGGGEKLFF,TGTGCCAGTCAACCGGCAGGGGGCGGAGAAAAACTGTTTTTT
TRBD1,TRBJ2-7,few,TRBV10-1,CASSERLGQTYEQYF,TGCGCCAGCAGTGAAAGGTTGGGACAGACCTACGAGCAGTACTTC
.,TRBJ1-1,.,TRBV5-6,CASIIHTGLATEAFF,TGTGCCAGCATCATTCATACAGGGTTGGCCACTGAAGCTTTCTTT
.,TRBJ2-1,.,TRBV9,CASSVEPSSYNEQFF,TGTGCCAGCAGCGTAGAGCCGAGCTCCTACAATGAGCAGTTCTTC
.,TRBJ2-6,.,TRBV5-6,CASSFGTGSGANVLTF,TGTGCCAGCAGCTTCGGTACAGGGTCTGGGGCCAACGTCCTGACTTTC
.,TRBJ1-5,.,TRBV3-1/TRBV3-2,CASSQEQGRAQHF,TGTGCCAGCAGCCAAGAGCAGGGCAGGGCCCAGCATTTT
TRBD1,TRBJ2-7,.,TRBV7-6,CASSLLGGVPGQLSYEQYF,TGTGCCAGCAGCTTATTAGGGGGAGTACCGGGACAGCTCTCCTACGAGCAGTACTTC
TRBD2,TRBJ2-1,.,TRBV4-2,CASSQERGLAGGHEQFF,TGTGCCAGCAGCCAAGAACGCGGACTAGCGGGGGGGCATGAGCAGTTCTTC
.,TRBJ1-3,.,TRBV28,CATLRSGTGNTIYF,TGTGCCACCCTGAGGTCGGGGACTGGAAACACCATATATTTT
TRBD1,TRBJ1-6,.,TRBV29-1,CSVQGALDSPLHF,TGCAGCGTCCAGGGGGCTCTGGATTCACCCCTCCACTTT
TRBD2,TRBJ2-1,.,TRBV9,CASSVVGTSGSNEQFF,TGTGCCAGCAGCGTAGTTGGGACTAGCGGGAGTAATGAGCAGTTCTTC
TRBD1,TRBJ2-7,.,TRBV18,CASSTQGVVTYEQYF,TGTGCCAGCTCAACGCAGGGGGTGGTGACCTACGAGCAGTACTTC
TRBD1,TRBJ2-2,once,TRBV10-2,CASSDEGARSPGELFF,TGCGCCAGCAGTGACGAGGGGGCGAGGAGTCCCGGGGAGCTGTTTTTT
.,TRBJ1-1,.,TRBV5-1,CASSLGLGVRNTEAFF,TGCGCCAGCAGCTTGGGGCTCGGGGTAAGGAACACTGAAGCTTTCTTT
TRBD2,TRBJ2-5,.,TRBV11-2,CASSTHGLASGETQYF,TGTGCCAGCAGCACCCATGGACTAGCCTCTGGGGAGACCCAGTACTTC
.,TRBJ1-1,.,TRBV7-9,CASSFQGPEAFF,TGTGCCAGCAGCTTTCAGGGGCCTGAAGCTTTCTTT